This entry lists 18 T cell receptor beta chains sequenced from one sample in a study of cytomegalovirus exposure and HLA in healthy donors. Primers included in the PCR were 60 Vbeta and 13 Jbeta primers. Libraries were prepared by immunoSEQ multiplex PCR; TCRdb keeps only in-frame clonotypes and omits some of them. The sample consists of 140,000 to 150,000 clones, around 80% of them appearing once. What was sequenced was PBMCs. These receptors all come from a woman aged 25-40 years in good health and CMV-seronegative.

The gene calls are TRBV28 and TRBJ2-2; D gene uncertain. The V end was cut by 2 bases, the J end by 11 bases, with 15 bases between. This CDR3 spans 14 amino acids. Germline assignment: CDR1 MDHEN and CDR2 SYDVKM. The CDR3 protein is CASSLVGFRPELFF. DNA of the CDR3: TGTGCCAGCAGTTTAGTCGGGTTTCGACCTGAGCTGTTTTTT.

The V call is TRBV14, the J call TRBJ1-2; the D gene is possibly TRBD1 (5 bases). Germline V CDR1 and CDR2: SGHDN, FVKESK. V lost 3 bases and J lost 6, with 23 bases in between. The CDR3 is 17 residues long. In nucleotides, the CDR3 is TGTGCCAGCAGCCAGATGGGAACAGGCTCCCTTGCTCATGGCTACACCTTC. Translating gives CASSQMGTGSLAHGYTF.

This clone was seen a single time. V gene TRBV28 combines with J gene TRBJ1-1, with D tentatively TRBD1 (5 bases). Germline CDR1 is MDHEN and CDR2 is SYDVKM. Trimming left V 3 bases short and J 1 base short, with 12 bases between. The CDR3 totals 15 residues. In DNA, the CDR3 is TGTGCCAGCAGTTTTCAGGGTATGGAGAACACTGAAGCTTTCTTT. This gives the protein CASSFQGMENTEAFF.

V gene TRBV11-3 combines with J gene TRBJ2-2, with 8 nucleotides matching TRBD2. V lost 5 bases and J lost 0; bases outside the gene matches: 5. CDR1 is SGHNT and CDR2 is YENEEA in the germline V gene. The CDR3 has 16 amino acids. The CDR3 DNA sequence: TGTGCCAGCAGCCCCGCGGGACTAGCGAACACCGGGGAGCTGTTTTTT. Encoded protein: CASSPAGLANTGELFF.

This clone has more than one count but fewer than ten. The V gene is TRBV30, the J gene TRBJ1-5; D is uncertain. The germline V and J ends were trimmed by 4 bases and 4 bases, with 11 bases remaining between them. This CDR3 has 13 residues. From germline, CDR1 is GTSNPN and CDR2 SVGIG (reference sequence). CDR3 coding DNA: TGTGCCTGGAACGGGAAAGCTAATCAGCCCCAGCATTTT. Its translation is CAWNGKANQPQHF.

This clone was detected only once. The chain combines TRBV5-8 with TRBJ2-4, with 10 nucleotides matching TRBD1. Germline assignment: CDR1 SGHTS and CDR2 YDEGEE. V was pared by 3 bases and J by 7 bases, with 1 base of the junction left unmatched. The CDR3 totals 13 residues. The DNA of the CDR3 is TGTGCCAGCAGCTCGGACAGGGGGAACATTCAGTACTTC. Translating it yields CASSSDRGNIQYF.

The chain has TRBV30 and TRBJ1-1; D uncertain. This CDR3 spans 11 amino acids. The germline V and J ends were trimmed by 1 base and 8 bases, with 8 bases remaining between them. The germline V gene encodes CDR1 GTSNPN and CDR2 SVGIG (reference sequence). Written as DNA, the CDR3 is TGTGCCTGGAGTGAATCCTACGAAGCTTTCTTT. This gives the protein CAWSESYEAFF.

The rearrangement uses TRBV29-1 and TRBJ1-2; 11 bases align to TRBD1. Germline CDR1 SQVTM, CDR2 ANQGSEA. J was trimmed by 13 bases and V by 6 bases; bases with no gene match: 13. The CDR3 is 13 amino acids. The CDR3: CSVDTGQGARGTF. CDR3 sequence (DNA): TGCAGCGTCGATACCGGACAGGGGGCGAGGGGCACCTTC.

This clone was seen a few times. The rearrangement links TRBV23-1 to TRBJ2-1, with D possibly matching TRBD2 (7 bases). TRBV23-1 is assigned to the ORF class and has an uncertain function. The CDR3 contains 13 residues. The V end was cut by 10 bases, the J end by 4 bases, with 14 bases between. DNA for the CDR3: TGCGCCACGCGGACTAGGGGGTACAATGAGCAGTTCTTC. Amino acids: CATRTRGYNEQFF.

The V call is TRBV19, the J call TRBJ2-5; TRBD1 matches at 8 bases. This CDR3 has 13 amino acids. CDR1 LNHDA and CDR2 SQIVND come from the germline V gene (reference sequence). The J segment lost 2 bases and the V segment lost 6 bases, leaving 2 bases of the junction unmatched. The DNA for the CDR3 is TGTGCCAGTAGAGACAGGGGACAAGAGACCCAGTACTTC. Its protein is CASRDRGQETQYF.

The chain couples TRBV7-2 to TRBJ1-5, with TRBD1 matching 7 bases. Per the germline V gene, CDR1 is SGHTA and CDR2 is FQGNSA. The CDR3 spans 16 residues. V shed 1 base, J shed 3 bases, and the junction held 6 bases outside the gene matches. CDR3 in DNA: TGTGCCAGCAGCTTAGTTCTGACAGGGCTCAATCAGCCCCAGCATTTT. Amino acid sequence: CASSLVLTGLNQPQHF.

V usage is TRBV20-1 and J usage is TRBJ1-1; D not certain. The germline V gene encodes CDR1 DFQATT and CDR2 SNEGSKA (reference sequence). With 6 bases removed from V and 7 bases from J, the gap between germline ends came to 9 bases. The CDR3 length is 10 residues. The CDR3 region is CSAGDYEAFF. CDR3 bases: TGCAGTGCCGGAGACTATGAAGCTTTCTTT.

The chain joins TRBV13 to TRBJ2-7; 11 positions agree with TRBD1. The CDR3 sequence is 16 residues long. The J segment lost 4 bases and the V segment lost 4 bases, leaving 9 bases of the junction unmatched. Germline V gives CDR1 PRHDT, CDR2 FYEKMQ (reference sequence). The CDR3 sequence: CASSSLAGQGVYEQYF. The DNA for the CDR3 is TGTGCCAGCAGCTCTTTGGCGGGACAGGGGGTATACGAGCAGTACTTC.

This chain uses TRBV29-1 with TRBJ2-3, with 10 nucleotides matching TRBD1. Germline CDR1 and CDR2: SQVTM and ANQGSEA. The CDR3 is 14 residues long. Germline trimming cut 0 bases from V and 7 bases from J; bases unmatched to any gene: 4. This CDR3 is CSVEDGTGVYTQYF. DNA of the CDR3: TGCAGCGTTGAAGATGGGACAGGGGTTTATACGCAGTATTTT.

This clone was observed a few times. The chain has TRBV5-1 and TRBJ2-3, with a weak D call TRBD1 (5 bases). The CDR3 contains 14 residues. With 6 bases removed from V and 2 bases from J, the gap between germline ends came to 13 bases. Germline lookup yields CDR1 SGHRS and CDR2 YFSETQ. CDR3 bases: TGCGCCAGCACTATTGACAGTTACACAGATACGCAGTATTTT. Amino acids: CASTIDSYTDTQYF.

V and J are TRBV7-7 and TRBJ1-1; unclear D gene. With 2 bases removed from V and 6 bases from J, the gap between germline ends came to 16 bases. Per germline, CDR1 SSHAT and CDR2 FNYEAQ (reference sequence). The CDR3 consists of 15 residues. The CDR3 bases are TGTGCCAGCAGCTTAATTCAGGCAGGAGGATCTGAAGCTTTCTTT. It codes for CASSLIQAGGSEAFF.

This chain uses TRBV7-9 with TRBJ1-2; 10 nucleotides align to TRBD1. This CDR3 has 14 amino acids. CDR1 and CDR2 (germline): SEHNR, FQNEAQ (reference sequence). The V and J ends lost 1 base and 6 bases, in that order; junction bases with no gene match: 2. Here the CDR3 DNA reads TGTGCCAGCAGCTTAGTGGGACAGGGGCATGGCTACACCTTC. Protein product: CASSLVGQGHGYTF.

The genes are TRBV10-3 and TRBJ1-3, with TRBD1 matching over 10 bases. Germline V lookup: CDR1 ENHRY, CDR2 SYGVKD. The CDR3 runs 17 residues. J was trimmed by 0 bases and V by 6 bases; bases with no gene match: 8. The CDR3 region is CAIRPGQGLSSGNTIYF. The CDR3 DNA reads TGTGCCATCAGACCGGGACAGGGGTTGAGCTCTGGAAACACCATATATTTT.